This TCR beta chain emerged from a study of CD8 T cells in ankylosing spondylitis. Study conclusions and caveats: In ankylosing spondylitis patients, matched synovial fluid reportedly showed significant enrichment of disease-linked clones.

MiXCR was run by TCRdb on the 5' RACE reads, yielding one entry per CDR3 protein. The data contain some 140,000 distinct CDR3 sequences, 7% to 10% of them singletons. This clonotype was observed a few times. The antigen is undetermined. The CDR3 spans 15 residues. Germline CDR1 is MNHEY and CDR2 is SMNVEV (reference sequence). Between the trimmed V and J ends, which lost 6 bases and 2 bases, there was a span of 13 bases. The sequence was collected from a male donor with ankylosing spondylitis. The rearrangement links TRBV27 to TRBJ2-2; possible D gene TRBD2, 5 bases. The specimen sequenced was synovial fluid, either unsorted or a sorted T cell fraction (not recorded which). The CDR3 sequence is CASRPLALNTGELFF. DNA of the CDR3: TGTGCCAGCAGACCCTTAGCGCTAAACACCGGGGAGCTGTTTTTT.